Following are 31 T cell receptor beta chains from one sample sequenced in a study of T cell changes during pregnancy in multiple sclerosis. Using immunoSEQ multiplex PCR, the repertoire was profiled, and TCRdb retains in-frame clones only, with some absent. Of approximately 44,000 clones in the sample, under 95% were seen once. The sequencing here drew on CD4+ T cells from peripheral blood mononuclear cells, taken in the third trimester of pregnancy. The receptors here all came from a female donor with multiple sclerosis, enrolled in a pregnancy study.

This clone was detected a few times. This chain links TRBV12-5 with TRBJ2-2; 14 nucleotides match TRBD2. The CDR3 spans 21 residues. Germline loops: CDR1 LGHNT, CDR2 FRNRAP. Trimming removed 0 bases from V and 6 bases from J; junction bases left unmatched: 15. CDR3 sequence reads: CASGLVNPGTSGRREAGELFF. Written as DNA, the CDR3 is TGTGCTAGTGGTTTGGTAAATCCCGGGACTAGCGGGAGAAGGGAGGCCGGGGAGCTGTTTTTT.

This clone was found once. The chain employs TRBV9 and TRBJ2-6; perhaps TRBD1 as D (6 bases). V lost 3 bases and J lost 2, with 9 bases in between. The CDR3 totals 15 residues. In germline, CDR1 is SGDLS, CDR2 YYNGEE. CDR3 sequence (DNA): TGTGCCAGCAGCGGTTACAGGGCTGGGGCCAACGTCCTGACTTTC. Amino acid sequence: CASSGYRAGANVLTF.

The CDR3 coding sequence is TGTGCCAGCAGCAAATATGTAGCGGGAGTACGGGGCGCCGGGGAGCTGTTTTTT. It translates to CASSKYVAGVRGAGELFF. The chain couples TRBV21-1 to TRBJ2-2; TRBD2 is taken as the D call from the table, unchecked against the DNA. TRBV21-1 constitutes a pseudogene. This CDR3 is 18 amino acids long.

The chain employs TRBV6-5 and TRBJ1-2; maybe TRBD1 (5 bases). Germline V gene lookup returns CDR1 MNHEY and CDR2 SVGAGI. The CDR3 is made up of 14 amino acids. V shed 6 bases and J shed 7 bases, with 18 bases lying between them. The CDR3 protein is CASRRDGRGGGYTF. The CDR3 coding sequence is TGTGCCAGCAGAAGGGACGGCCGGGGGGGTGGCTACACCTTC.

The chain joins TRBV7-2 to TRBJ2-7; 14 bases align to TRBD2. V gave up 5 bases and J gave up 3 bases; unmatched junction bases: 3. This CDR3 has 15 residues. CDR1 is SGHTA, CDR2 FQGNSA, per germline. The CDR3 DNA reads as TGTGCCAGCAGCGCGGGACTAGCGGGAGTCTACGAGCAGTACTTC. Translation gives CASSAGLAGVYEQYF.

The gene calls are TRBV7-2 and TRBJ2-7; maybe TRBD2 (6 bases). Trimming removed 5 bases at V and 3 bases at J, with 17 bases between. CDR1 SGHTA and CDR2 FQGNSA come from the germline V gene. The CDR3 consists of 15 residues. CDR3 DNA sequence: TGTGCCAGCAGCCGAGCCACTGACGGGGGCTACGAGCAGTACTTC. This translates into CASSRATDGGYEQYF.

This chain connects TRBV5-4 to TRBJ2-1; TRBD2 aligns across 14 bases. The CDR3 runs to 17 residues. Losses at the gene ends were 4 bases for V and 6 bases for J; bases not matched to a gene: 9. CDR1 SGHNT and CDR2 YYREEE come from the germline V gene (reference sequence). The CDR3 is CASSGGTSGSPANEQFF. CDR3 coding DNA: TGTGCCAGCAGCGGAGGGACTAGCGGGAGCCCAGCCAATGAGCAGTTCTTC.

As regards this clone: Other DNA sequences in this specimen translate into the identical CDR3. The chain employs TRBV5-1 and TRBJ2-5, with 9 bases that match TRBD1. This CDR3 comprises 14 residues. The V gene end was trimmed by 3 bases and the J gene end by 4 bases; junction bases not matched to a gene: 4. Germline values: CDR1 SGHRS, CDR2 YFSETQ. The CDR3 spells CASSSGTGRETQYF. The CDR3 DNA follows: TGCGCCAGCAGCTCGGGGACAGGGAGAGAGACCCAGTACTTC.

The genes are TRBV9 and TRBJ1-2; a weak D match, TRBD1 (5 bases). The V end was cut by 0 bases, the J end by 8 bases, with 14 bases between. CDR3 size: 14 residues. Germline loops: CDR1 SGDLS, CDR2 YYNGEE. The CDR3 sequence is CASSVVSQGDGYTF. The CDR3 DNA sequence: TGTGCCAGCAGCGTAGTCTCCCAGGGCGACGGCTACACCTTC.

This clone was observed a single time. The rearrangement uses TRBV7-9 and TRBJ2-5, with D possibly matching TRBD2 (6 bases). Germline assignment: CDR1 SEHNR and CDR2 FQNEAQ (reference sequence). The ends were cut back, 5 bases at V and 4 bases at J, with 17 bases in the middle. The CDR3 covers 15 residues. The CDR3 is CASSLRRGGGETQYF. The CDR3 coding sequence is TGTGCCAGCAGCCTCCGGCGGGGCGGCGGAGAGACCCAGTACTTC. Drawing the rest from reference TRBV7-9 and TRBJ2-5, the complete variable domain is DTGVSQNPRHKITKRGQNVTFRCDPISEHNRLYWYRQTLGQGPEFLTYFQNEAQLEKSRLLSDRFSAERPKGSFSTLEIQRTEQGDSAMYLCASSLRRGGGETQYFGPGTRLLVL.

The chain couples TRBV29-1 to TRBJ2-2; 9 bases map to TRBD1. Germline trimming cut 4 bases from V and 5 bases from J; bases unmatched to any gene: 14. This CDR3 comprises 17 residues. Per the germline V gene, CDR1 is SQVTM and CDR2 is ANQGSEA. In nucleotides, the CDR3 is TGCAGCGTTGCGAGGGGGTTCGGGACAGGGTATACCGGGGAGCTGTTTTTT. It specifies CSVARGFGTGYTGELFF.

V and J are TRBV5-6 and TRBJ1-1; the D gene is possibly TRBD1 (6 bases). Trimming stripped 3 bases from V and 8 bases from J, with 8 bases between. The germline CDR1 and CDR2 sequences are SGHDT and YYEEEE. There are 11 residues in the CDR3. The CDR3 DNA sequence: TGTGCCAGCAGCTGGGACAAGGAAGCTTTCTTT. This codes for CASSWDKEAFF.

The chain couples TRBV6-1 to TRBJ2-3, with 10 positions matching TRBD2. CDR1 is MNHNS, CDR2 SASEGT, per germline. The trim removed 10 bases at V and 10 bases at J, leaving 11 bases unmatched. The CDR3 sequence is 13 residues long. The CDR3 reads CAISATSGYSQYF. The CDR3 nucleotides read TGTGCCATCTCCGCGACTAGCGGGTATTCGCAGTATTTT.

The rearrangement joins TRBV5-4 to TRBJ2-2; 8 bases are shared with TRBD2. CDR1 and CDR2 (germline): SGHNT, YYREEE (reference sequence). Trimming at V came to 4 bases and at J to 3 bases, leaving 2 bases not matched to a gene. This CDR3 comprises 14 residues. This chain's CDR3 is CASSPGGHTGELFF. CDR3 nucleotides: TGTGCCAGCAGCCCGGGAGGGCACACCGGGGAGCTGTTTTTT.

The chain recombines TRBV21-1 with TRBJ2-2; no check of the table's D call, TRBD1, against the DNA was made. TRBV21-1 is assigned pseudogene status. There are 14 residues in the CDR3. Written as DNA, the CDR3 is TGTGCCTGCCCATTGGACAGGTACACTGAGGAGCTGTTTTTT. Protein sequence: CACPLDRYTEELFF.

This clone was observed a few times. CDR3 residues: CSVDGTGYEQYF. The CDR3 DNA is TGCAGCGTTGACGGGACAGGTTACGAGCAGTACTTC. J is TRBJ2-7 and V is TRBV29-1; TRBD1 matches 8 bases. V shed 3 bases and J 4 bases; nucleotides not matched to a gene: 2. The CDR3 extends over 12 amino acids. Germline assignment: CDR1 SQVTM and CDR2 ANQGSEA.

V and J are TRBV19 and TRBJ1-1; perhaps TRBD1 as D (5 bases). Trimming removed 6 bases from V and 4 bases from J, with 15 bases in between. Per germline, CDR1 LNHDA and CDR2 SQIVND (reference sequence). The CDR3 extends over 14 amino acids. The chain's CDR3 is CASRGGGESTEAFF. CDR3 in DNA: TGTGCCAGTAGAGGTGGAGGGGAGAGCACTGAAGCTTTCTTT.

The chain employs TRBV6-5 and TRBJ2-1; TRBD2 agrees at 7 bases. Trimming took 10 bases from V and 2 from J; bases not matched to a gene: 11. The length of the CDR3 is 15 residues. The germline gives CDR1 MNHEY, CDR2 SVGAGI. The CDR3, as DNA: TGTGCCACTCTACCCGCGGGAGTGGCCTACAATGAGCAGTTCTTC. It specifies CATLPAGVAYNEQFF.

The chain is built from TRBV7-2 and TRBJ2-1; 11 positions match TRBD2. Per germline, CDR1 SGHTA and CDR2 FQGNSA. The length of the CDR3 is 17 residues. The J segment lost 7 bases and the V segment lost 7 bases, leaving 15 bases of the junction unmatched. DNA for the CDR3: TGTGCCAGCACCCTACCCGGACTAGCGGGTAGGGGGAATGAGCAGTTCTTC. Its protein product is CASTLPGLAGRGNEQFF.

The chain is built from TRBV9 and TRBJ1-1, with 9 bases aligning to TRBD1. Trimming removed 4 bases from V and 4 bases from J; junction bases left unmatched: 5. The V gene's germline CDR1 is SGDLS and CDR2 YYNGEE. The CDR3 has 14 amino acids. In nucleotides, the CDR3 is TGTGCCAGCAGCTTGGGACAGGGACTCACTGAAGCTTTCTTT. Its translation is CASSLGQGLTEAFF.

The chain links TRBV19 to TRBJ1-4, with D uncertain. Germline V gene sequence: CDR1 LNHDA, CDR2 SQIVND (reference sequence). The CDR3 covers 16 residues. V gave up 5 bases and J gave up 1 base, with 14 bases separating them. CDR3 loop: CASSDNVGRTNEKLFF. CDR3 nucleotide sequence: TGTGCCAGTAGTGATAACGTGGGCAGAACTAATGAAAAACTGTTTTTT.

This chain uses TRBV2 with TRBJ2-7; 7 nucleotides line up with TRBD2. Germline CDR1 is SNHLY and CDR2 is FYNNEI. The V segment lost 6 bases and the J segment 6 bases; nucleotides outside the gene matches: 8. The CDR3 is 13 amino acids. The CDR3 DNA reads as TGTGCCAGCAGAGTGGGAGGGGTGGGCGAGCAGTACTTC. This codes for CASRVGGVGEQYF.

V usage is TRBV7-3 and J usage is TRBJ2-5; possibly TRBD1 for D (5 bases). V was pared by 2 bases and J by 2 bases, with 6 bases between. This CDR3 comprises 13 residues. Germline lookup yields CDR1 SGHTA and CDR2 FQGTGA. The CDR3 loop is CASSLDRQETQYF. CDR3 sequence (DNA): TGTGCCAGCAGCTTAGACAGACAAGAGACCCAGTACTTC.

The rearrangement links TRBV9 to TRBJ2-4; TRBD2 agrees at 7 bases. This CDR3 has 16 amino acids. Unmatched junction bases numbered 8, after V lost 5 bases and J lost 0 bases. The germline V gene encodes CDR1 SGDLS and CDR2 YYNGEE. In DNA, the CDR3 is TGTGCCAGCAGACATAGCGGGCCCTTAGCCAAAAACATTCAGTACTTC. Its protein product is CASRHSGPLAKNIQYF.

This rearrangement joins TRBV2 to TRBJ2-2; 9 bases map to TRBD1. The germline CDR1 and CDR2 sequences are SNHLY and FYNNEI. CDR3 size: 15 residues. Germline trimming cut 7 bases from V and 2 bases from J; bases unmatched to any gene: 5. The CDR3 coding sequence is TGTGCCAGCATGAGGACAGGGGTTAACACCGGGGAGCTGTTTTTT. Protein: CASMRTGVNTGELFF. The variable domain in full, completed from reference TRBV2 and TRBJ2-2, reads EPEVTQTPSHQVTQMGQEVILRCVPISNHLYFYWYRQILGQKVEFLVSFYNNEISEKSEIFDDQFSVERPDGSNFTLKIRSTKLEDSAMYFCASMRTGVNTGELFFGEGSRLTVL.

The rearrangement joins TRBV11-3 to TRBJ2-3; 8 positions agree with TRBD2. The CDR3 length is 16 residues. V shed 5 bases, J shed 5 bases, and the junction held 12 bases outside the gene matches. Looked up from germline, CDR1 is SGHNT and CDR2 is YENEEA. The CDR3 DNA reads TGTGCCAGCAGCACAAGAAGCGGGAGTGGGTTAGATACGCAGTATTTT. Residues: CASSTRSGSGLDTQYF.

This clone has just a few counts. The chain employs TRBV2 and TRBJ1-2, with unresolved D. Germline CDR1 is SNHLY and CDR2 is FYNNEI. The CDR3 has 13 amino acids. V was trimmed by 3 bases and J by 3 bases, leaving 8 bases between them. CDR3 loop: CASSDTDHYGYTF. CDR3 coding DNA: TGTGCCAGCAGTGATACAGACCACTATGGCTACACCTTC.

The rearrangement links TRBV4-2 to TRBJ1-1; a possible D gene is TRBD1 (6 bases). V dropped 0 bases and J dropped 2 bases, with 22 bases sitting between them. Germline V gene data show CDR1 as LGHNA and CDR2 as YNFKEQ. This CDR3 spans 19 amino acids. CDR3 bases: TGTGCCAGCAGCCAAGAGCCGACAGGCGCATGGGTCCTTAACACTGAAGCTTTCTTT. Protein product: CASSQEPTGAWVLNTEAFF.

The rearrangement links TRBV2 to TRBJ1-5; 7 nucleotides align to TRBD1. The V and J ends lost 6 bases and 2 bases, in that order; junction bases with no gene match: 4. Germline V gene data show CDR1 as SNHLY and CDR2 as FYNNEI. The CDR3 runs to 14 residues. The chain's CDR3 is CASRAGGGNQPQHF. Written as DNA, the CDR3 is TGTGCCAGCAGAGCAGGGGGTGGCAATCAGCCCCAGCATTTT.

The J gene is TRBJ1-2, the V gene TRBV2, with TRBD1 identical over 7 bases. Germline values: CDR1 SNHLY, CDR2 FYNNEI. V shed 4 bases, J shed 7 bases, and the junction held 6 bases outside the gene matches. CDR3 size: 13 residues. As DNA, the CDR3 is TGTGCCAGCAGTGTGGAGGGGGCGATTGGCTACACCTTC. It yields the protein CASSVEGAIGYTF.

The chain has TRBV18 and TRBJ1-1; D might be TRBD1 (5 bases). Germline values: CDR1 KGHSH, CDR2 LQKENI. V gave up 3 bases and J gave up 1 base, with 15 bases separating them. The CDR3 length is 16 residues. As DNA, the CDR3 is TGTGCCAGCTCACCCCGGCAGGGCACGCCGAACACTGAAGCTTTCTTT. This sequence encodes CASSPRQGTPNTEAFF.